One TCR beta chain is described in this entry. The data are from a study of T cell changes during pregnancy in multiple sclerosis. Libraries were prepared by immunoSEQ multiplex PCR; TCRdb keeps only in-frame clonotypes and omits some of them. This repertoire shows 30,000 or so clones, roughly 91% found once; its top ten account for approximately 0.41%. Germline-derived CDR1 and CDR2 are KGHSH and LQKENI. With 6 bases removed from V and 0 bases from J, the gap between germline ends came to 15 bases. CDR3 size: 16 residues. The specimen comprised CD4+ T cells from peripheral blood mononuclear cells, sampled after pregnancy. This clonotype originated in a female donor with multiple sclerosis, enrolled in a pregnancy study. V and J are TRBV18 and TRBJ1-3; TRBD1 might be the D (6 bases). Here the CDR3 reads CASSHRSRGSGNTIYF. The CDR3 nucleotides are TGTGCCAGCTCGCACCGGAGCAGGGGCTCTGGAAACACCATATATTTT.